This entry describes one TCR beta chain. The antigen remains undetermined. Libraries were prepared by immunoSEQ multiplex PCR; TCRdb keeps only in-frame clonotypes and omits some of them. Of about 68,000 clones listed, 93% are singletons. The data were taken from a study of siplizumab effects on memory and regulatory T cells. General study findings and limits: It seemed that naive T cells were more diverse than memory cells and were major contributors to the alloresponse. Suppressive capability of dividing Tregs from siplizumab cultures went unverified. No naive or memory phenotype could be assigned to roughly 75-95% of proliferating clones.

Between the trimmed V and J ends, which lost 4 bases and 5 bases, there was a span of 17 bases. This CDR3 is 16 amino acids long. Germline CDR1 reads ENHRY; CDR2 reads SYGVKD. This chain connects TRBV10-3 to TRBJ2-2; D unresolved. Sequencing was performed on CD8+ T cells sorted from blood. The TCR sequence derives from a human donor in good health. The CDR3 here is CAISAGGSVLTGELFF. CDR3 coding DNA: TGTGCCATCAGTGCCGGTGGCAGTGTATTAACCGGGGAGCTGTTTTTT.